This T cell receptor (beta chain) was recorded in a study of OX40 agonist ivuxolimab in advanced cancers. Study information: Ivuxolimab, an agonistic anti-OX40 (CD134) antibody, was given to patients.

Systemic immunosuppression or autoimmune disease history was grounds to exclude patients. The timepoints at which blood was sampled were baseline, cycle 4 day 1, and cycle 7 day 1. Whole-study findings and limits: Normalized expansion of T-cell clones was also low for some nonresponders.

A word on this clone: No antigen is known for it.

Trimming stripped 2 bases from V and 6 bases from J, with 20 bases between. The germline gives CDR1 GTSNPN, CDR2 SVGIG (reference sequence). The CDR3 covers 16 residues. Measured with immunoSEQ multiplex PCR; TCRdb has only the in-frame clones, and not every one. The repertoire includes about 90,000 clones, about 90% of them detected once, and around 1.6% sits in the top ten. This sequence originates from an adult with an advanced solid tumor such as melanoma, head and neck, liver or kidney cancer. The sequencing used CD4+ or CD8+ T cells sorted from blood, collected in a trial of the OX40 agonist ivuxolimab. The V gene is TRBV30, the J gene TRBJ2-1; possibly TRBD1 or TRBD2 for D (5 bases each). CDR3 protein: CAWSRPGPLFSNEQFF. The CDR3 coding sequence is TGTGCCTGGAGTCGCCCGGGACCCCTATTCTCCAATGAGCAGTTCTTC.